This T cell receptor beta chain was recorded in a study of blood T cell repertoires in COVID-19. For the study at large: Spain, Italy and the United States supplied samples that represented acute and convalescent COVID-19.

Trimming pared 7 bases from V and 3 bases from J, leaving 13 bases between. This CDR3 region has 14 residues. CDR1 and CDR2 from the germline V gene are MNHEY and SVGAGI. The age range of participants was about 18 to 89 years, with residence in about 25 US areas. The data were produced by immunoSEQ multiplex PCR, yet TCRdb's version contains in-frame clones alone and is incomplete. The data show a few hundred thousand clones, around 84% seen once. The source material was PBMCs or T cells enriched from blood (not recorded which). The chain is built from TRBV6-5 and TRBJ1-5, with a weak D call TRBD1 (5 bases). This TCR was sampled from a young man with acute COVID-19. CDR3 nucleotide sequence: TGTGCCAGCAAGGGCGGGGGTGACAATCAGCCCCAGCATTTT. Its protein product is CASKGGGDNQPQHF.